This T cell receptor (beta chain) came from a study of early T cells in non-severe SARS-CoV-2 infection (dated by TCRdb to about 2021). Regarding the complete study: Because TCR sequencing was done on bulk RNA from unsorted whole blood, the alpha and beta chains could not be paired. Beyond this particular receptor, the publication reports: VDJdb matching was skewed toward anti-spike CD8 responses, so virus-specific expansions were likely underestimated and private and CD4 specificities were missed.

Library construction relied on 5' RACE. The sample was run on a NextSeq 500. The TCR library protocol attached unique molecular identifiers to individual cDNA molecules to correct for sequencing error and PCR bias. Sequencing covered both TCR alpha and beta chains, and within each sample the abundances of alpha and beta sequences were tightly co-correlated. In the authors' own workflow: Decombinator V4 was used to perform V gene, J gene and CDR3 annotation of TCR sequences. Expanded TCRs were defined as changing significantly between any two time points under a Poisson model with p below 0.0001. TCR abundances were normalised to the total number of TCRs sequenced in each sample and reported as counts per million. TRAV1-2 paired with TRAJ12, TRAJ20 or TRAJ33 defined MAIT TCRs, while TRAV10 paired with TRAJ18 defined iNKT TCRs. A search of VDJdb, accessed on 1 November 2021, was run for TCRs annotated to CMV, EBV and SARS-CoV-2, with TCRs annotated for multiple antigens excluded. The public reads were reanalyzed by TCRdb: fastp trimming at Q25, MiXCR alignment, in-frame beta chains only. CDR3 protein duplicates are merged, each entry listing the most common genes and DNA. For this entry, the V and J calls and clone size follow TCRdb and not the study's own pipeline. The sample data list around 61,000 distinct CDR3 sequences, and roughly an eighth of these were observed just once. Around 3% of the sample is held by the ten biggest clonotypes.

There are many counts of this clonotype. The antigen it recognizes is unknown. Qualities for individual bases were not recorded, and no much larger clone is one base off. V lost 2 bases and J lost 2 bases, and the count of bases not matched to a germline gene is 0. The CDR3 holds 14 amino acids from the cysteine to the phenylalanine. Of all the DNA, just the CDR3 is kept, 42 bases in frame from base 1. CDR1 and CDR2, looked up from the germline V gene, are SGHTA and FQGTGA. The study was a case-control design nested within a healthcare worker cohort in London, UK, with weekly nasopharyngeal swab PCR tests and blood sampling. Between 23 and 31 March 2020, the week of the UK lockdown, healthcare workers were enrolled and then followed up weekly for as long as 16 weeks.

The sample taken for sequencing was whole blood. This receptor was identified in an adult who was a healthcare worker with PCR-confirmed SARS-CoV-2 infection or an uninfected control (not recorded which). The chain joins TRBV7-3 to TRBJ2-1, with 7 bases in between that match TRBD2. The sequenced DNA is TGTGCCAGCAGCTTAGCGGGGGCCTACAATGAGCAGTTCTTC. This translates into CASSLAGAYNEQFF.